Sequencing of this T cell receptor beta chain was carried out in a study of T cell responses to AZD1222 COVID-19 vaccine. CDR1 is SGHKS and CDR2 is YYEKEE in the germline V gene (reference sequence). This CDR3 contains 13 residues. Between the trimmed V and J ends, which lost 4 bases and 1 base, there was a span of 8 bases. Whole-study results and caveats: CD4 TCRs linked to vaccination spanned spike, dominating at 160-218 and 743-854. The study identified only five to seven AZD1222 recipients as seropositive at baseline. None of the repertoires were sampled until the peak T cell response had passed. Females outnumbered males among donors, who were mostly white British; clonal diversity was possibly underestimated.

Assay: immunoSEQ multiplex PCR; the TCRdb copy retains only in-frame clones and omits some. This sample yields over 120,000 clones, of which roughly 92% are seen a single time; 1.7% belongs to the top ten. Worth noting for this clone: The antigen remains undetermined.

This sequence originates from an adult in good health. Sequencing used peripheral blood, obtained on day 0 of AZD1222 vaccination. The chain is built from TRBV5-5 and TRBJ1-1; no clear D gene. DNA of the CDR3: TGTGCCAGCAGCCTTGGGCCGAACACTGAAGCTTTCTTT. The encoded protein is CASSLGPNTEAFF.